One sample yielded the 24 T cell receptor beta chains listed below, sequenced in a study of T-cell memory formation after mild COVID-19. TCRdb itself ran the 5' RACE reads through MiXCR, one entry per CDR3 protein. The sample lists 180,000 or so distinct CDR3 sequences, roughly 11% seen once, with roughly 3.8% in the top ten. The sequenced sample consisted of PBMCs or a T cell subset sorted from them (not recorded which). The receptors stem from a man aged 18 to 30 who had mild COVID-19 (a few samples of this study predate the infection). Cell type and time point are not known.

This chain joins TRBV7-6 and TRBJ2-7; D unresolved. CDR1 is SGHVS, CDR2 FNYEAQ, per germline. The CDR3 totals 13 residues. Trimming removed 5 bases from V and 4 bases from J, with 12 bases in between. CDR3 sequence: CASSPTSGYEQYF. CDR3 DNA: TGTGCCAGCAGCCCCACCTCTGGGTACGAGCAGTACTTC.

In this sample, this clonotype turned up a few times. The V call is TRBV5-1, the J call TRBJ2-6; 7 nucleotides match TRBD2. Germline CDR1 SGHRS, CDR2 YFSETQ. J gave up 4 bases and V 4 bases, and 8 bases lay outside the gene matches. The CDR3 extends over 16 amino acids. CDR3 sequence (DNA): TGCGCCAGCAGCCGGGAGGCAGGGAGCGGGGCCAACGTCCTGACTTTC. Translating gives CASSREAGSGANVLTF.

This clonotype came up a few times. The chain uses TRBV29-1 and TRBJ1-2; D is unclear. Trimming took 0 bases from V and 8 from J, leaving 13 bases between them. The germline V gene encodes CDR1 SQVTM and CDR2 ANQGSEA. The CDR3 runs to 13 residues. The chain's CDR3 is CSVEDPAGEGYTF. The CDR3 region has the DNA TGCAGCGTTGAAGATCCAGCCGGGGAGGGCTACACCTTC.

The J gene is TRBJ1-2, the V gene TRBV10-3; perhaps TRBD1 as D (6 bases). Trimming took 3 bases from V and 2 from J, leaving 16 bases between them. Germline lookup yields CDR1 ENHRY and CDR2 SYGVKD. The CDR3 extends over 16 amino acids. The CDR3 DNA follows: TGTGCCATCAGTGACCCTGGGGGGCTACAGAACTATGGCTACACCTTC. This codes for CAISDPGGLQNYGYTF.

The gene calls are TRBV6-4 and TRBJ1-6; D is perhaps TRBD1 (5 bases). CDR3 length: 17 amino acids. V lost 6 bases and J 6 bases, leaving 21 bases between the germline ends. CDR1 MRHNA and CDR2 SNTAGT come from the germline V gene. CDR3 amino acids: CASRRKQGWRFNSPLHF. The CDR3 DNA reads TGTGCCAGCAGACGCAAGCAGGGCTGGCGCTTTAATTCACCCCTCCACTTT.

This clonotype showed up many times. This chain connects TRBV24-1 to TRBJ2-1; D is perhaps TRBD1 or TRBD2 (5 bases each). Trimming removed 4 bases from V and 6 bases from J, with 9 bases in between. This CDR3 has 13 residues. Germline values: CDR1 KGHDR, CDR2 SFDVKD. This CDR3 reads CATSDGDLNEQFF. CDR3 nucleotides: TGTGCCACCAGTGACGGGGACCTCAATGAGCAGTTCTTC.

This clonotype has more than one count but fewer than ten. The V call is TRBV20-1, the J call TRBJ2-1, with TRBD2 identical over 13 bases. The CDR3 covers 13 residues. Looked up from germline, CDR1 is DFQATT and CDR2 is SNEGSKA (reference sequence). Germline trimming cut 3 bases from V and 15 bases from J; bases unmatched to any gene: 8. The CDR3 sequence: CSARAGLAGLGFF. The CDR3 region has the DNA TGCAGTGCTAGGGCGGGACTAGCGGGGCTTGGGTTCTTC.

This clonotype was recorded many times. The rearrangement joins TRBV7-8 to TRBJ2-2; 7 nucleotides align to TRBD2. This CDR3 contains 15 residues. V lost 5 bases to trimming and J lost 4 bases; unmatched junction nucleotides: 7. Germline V gives CDR1 SGHVS, CDR2 FQNEAQ. The chain's CDR3 is CASSPRLAPTGELFF. The CDR3, as DNA: TGTGCCAGCAGCCCACGACTAGCTCCCACCGGGGAGCTGTTTTTT.

This clonotype occurred many times. The V call is TRBV7-2, the J call TRBJ2-5; possibly TRBD2 for D (5 bases). Germline V lookup: CDR1 SGHTA, CDR2 FQGNSA. There are 15 residues in the CDR3. Trimming removed 3 bases at V and 5 bases at J, with 16 bases between. CDR3 bases: TGTGCCAGCAGCTTGACGGGCCTAGCCATGGAGACCCAGTACTTC. Translation gives CASSLTGLAMETQYF.

In this sample, this clonotype turned up a few times. The genes are TRBV7-8 and TRBJ1-2; D gene uncertain. The V end was cut by 1 base, the J end by 2 bases, with 8 bases between. The CDR3 runs to 14 residues. CDR1 and CDR2 from the germline V gene are SGHVS and FQNEAQ. Here the CDR3 DNA reads TGTGCCAGCAGCTTAGTACAGAGAAACTATGGCTACACCTTC. Translating it yields CASSLVQRNYGYTF.

The V gene is TRBV7-2, the J gene TRBJ1-2, with 8 bases that match TRBD1. Germline CDR1 is SGHTA and CDR2 is FQGNSA. This CDR3 is built from 15 residues. Trimming at V came to 1 base and at J to 3 bases, leaving 4 bases not matched to a gene. The CDR3 sequence is CASSLVPDRDYGYTF. The CDR3 DNA is TGTGCCAGCAGCTTAGTACCGGACAGGGACTATGGCTACACCTTC.

This clonotype was counted a few times. This chain joins TRBV2 and TRBJ2-3; possible D gene TRBD2, 5 bases. V lost 8 bases and J 5 bases, leaving 14 bases between the germline ends. The CDR3 is 13 residues long. Germline CDR1 SNHLY, CDR2 FYNNEI. Here the CDR3 DNA reads TGTGCCAGCCGCTCGGAGGTGGGAGATACGCAGTATTTT. It codes for CASRSEVGDTQYF.

This clonotype was recorded a few times. This chain uses TRBV7-3 with TRBJ1-3; D gene uncertain. The germline V gene encodes CDR1 SGHTA and CDR2 FQGTGA. The V and J ends lost 5 bases and 0 bases respectively, with 14 bases between them. This CDR3 region has 16 residues. The CDR3 DNA sequence: TGTGCCAGCAGCAAAACGGGCCAGGACTCTGGAAACACCATATATTTT. This encodes CASSKTGQDSGNTIYF.

This clonotype was counted many times. The chain employs TRBV12-3 or TRBV12-4 and TRBJ2-5, with D unresolved. The CDR3 length is 13 residues. Trimming stripped 2 bases from V and 2 bases from J, with 6 bases between. The CDR3 protein is CASSLNRQETQYF. Written as DNA, the CDR3 is TGTGCCAGCAGTTTAAACAGACAAGAGACCCAGTACTTC.

Many counts were recorded for this clonotype. The chain combines TRBV5-1 with TRBJ2-7; D ambiguous. Trimming removed 4 bases from V and 2 bases from J, with 10 bases in between. The V gene's germline CDR1 is SGHRS and CDR2 YFSETQ. The CDR3 consists of 13 residues. This CDR3 is CASSVTETYEQYF. In DNA form, the CDR3 reads TGCGCCAGCAGCGTTACTGAAACCTACGAGCAGTACTTC. The entire variable domain, with the rest obtained from reference TRBV5-1 and TRBJ2-7, is as follows: KAGVTQTPRYLIKTRGQQVTLSCSPISGHRSVSWYQQTPGQGLQFLFEYFSETQRNKGNFPGRFSGRQFSNSRSEMNVSTLELGDSALYLCASSVTETYEQYFGPGTRLTVT.

This rearrangement joins TRBV7-9 to TRBJ2-3; the match to TRBD2 covers 7 bases. This CDR3 spans 12 amino acids. J lost 13 bases, V lost 2 bases, and 6 bases had no gene match. The V gene's germline CDR1 is SEHNR and CDR2 FQNEAQ (reference sequence). The CDR3 loop reads CASSLQGGVEYF. Here the CDR3 DNA reads TGTGCCAGCAGCTTACAGGGAGGGGTAGAGTATTTT.

This clonotype was detected many times. This chain uses TRBV5-1 with TRBJ2-1; D might be TRBD1 or TRBD2, each matching 6 bases. Per the germline V gene, CDR1 is SGHRS and CDR2 is YFSETQ. This CDR3 comprises 14 residues. V shed 3 bases and J shed 7 bases, with 14 bases lying between them. CDR3 nucleotides: TGCGCCAGCAGCTCCCGGGGGCCGAGGAATGAGCAGTTCTTC. Amino acid sequence: CASSSRGPRNEQFF.

This clonotype came up many times. This rearrangement joins TRBV5-1 to TRBJ2-1, with D unresolved. With 4 bases removed from V and 6 bases from J, the gap between germline ends came to 11 bases. The germline V gene has CDR1 SGHRS and CDR2 YFSETQ. The CDR3 is made up of 13 amino acids. Written as DNA, the CDR3 is TGCGCCAGCAGCAAGGTCGGTGGCAATGAGCAGTTCTTC. It is translated as CASSKVGGNEQFF.

This clonotype was detected only a few times. The chain joins TRBV7-9 to TRBJ1-5; TRBD1 is a possible D gene (6 bases). The CDR3 covers 13 residues. V lost 6 bases and J 6 bases, leaving 12 bases between the germline ends. Germline values: CDR1 SEHNR, CDR2 FQNEAQ (reference sequence). As DNA, the CDR3 is TGTGCCAGCAGTTCGGGGGCGGGTCAGCCCCAGCATTTT. It specifies CASSSGAGQPQHF.

The chain recombines TRBV5-1 with TRBJ1-3, with D hard to call. The germline V gene has CDR1 SGHRS and CDR2 YFSETQ. This CDR3 is 16 amino acids long. Trimming cost V 4 bases and J 1 base, with 15 bases left between them. CDR3 sequence: CASSPVIGFSGNTIYF. CDR3 DNA: TGCGCCAGCAGCCCGGTTATCGGCTTTTCTGGAAACACCATATATTTT.

In this sample, this clonotype turned up many times. The V call is TRBV5-1, the J call TRBJ1-2; D remains ambiguous. V lost 3 bases to trimming and J lost 4 bases, with 13 bases between them. CDR3 length: 14 residues. Germline V gene lookup returns CDR1 SGHRS and CDR2 YFSETQ. CDR3 loop: CASSSGESAYGYTF. In DNA form, the CDR3 reads TGCGCCAGCAGCTCCGGGGAGTCAGCCTATGGCTACACCTTC.

A few counts support this clonotype. This chain uses TRBV6-2 or TRBV6-3 with TRBJ1-5; D remains ambiguous. This CDR3 comprises 13 residues. V lost 2 bases, J lost 5 bases, and 7 bases lay in between. Per the germline V gene, CDR1 is MNHEY and CDR2 is SVGEGT. This CDR3 reads CASSYSADQPQHF. Here the CDR3 DNA reads TGTGCCAGCAGTTACAGTGCGGATCAGCCCCAGCATTTT.

The chain combines TRBV28 with TRBJ1-5; D gene uncertain. Germline assignment: CDR1 MDHEN and CDR2 SYDVKM. Trimming pared 8 bases from V and 1 base from J, leaving 6 bases between. The CDR3 totals 12 residues. Written as DNA, the CDR3 is TGTGCCAGCTCGGGGAGCAATCAGCCCCAGCATTTT. It specifies CASSGSNQPQHF. The variable domain in full, with the rest retrieved from reference TRBV28 and TRBJ1-5, is DVKVTQSSRYLVKRTGEKVFLECVQDMDHENMFWYRQDPGLGLRLIYFSYDVKMKEKGDIPEGYSVSREKKERFSLILESASTNQTSMYLCASSGSNQPQHFGDGTRLSIL.

This clonotype was seen a handful of times. The chain joins TRBV10-3 to TRBJ1-5, with TRBD1 as a possible D gene (6 bases). The CDR3 runs to 16 residues. Germline-derived CDR1 and CDR2 are ENHRY and SYGVKD. Between the trimmed V and J ends, which lost 6 bases and 3 bases, there was a span of 18 bases. The CDR3 region has the DNA TGTGCCATCAGCCAAATAAATACAGGGAACAATCAGCCCCAGCATTTT. As protein: CAISQINTGNNQPQHF.